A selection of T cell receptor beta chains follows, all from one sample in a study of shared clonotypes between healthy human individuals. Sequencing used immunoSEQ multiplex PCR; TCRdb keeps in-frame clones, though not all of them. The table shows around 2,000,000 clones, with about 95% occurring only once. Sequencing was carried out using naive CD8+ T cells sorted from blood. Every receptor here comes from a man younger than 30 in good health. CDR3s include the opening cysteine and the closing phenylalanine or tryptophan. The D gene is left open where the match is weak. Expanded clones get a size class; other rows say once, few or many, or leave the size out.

CDR3nt: TGTGCCAGCAGCCAGTCGGGACTAGCGGGAGTCGAGCAGTACTTC
CDR3aa: CASSQSGLAGVEQYF
j_gene: TRBJ2-7
d_gene: TRBD2
v_gene: TRBV7-9
abundance: .

CDR3nt: TGTGCCAGCAGCGGCGGACTGAGTGACTCCTACGAGCAGTACTTC
CDR3aa: CASSGGLSDSYEQYF
j_gene: TRBJ2-7
d_gene: .
v_gene: TRBV28
abundance: .

CDR3nt: TGTGCCAGCAGTTACATTACGGAGGGGGGCCTATGGCAGTATTTT
CDR3aa: CASSYITEGGLWQYF
j_gene: TRBJ2-3
d_gene: .
v_gene: TRBV6-6
abundance: .

CDR3nt: TGTGCCAGCAGCCGGGGAGGAAACACTGAAGCTTTCTTT
CDR3aa: CASSRGGNTEAFF
j_gene: TRBJ1-1
d_gene: .
v_gene: TRBV9
abundance: .

CDR3nt: TGTGCCAGCCAACCCGGGACTAGCGCCGCCGAGCAGTACTTC
CDR3aa: CASQPGTSAAEQYF
j_gene: TRBJ2-7
d_gene: TRBD2
v_gene: TRBV18
abundance: once

CDR3nt: TGCGCCAGCAGCCAAGAGGGACAGGGGCCAGCGGGGCCCTCCTACAATGAGCAGTTCTTC
CDR3aa: CASSQEGQGPAGPSYNEQFF
j_gene: TRBJ2-1
d_gene: TRBD1
v_gene: TRBV4-1
abundance: .

CDR3nt: TGTGCCAGCAGCCGGACTAGCGGCTCCTACAATGAGCAGTTCTTC
CDR3aa: CASSRTSGSYNEQFF
j_gene: TRBJ2-1
d_gene: TRBD2
v_gene: TRBV11-2
abundance: .

CDR3nt: TGTGCCAGCACTAAACCCTACCGGGACTATCGAAACGAGCAGTACTTC
CDR3aa: CASTKPYRDYRNEQYF
j_gene: TRBJ2-7
d_gene: TRBD2
v_gene: TRBV28
abundance: .

CDR3nt: TGTGCTAGCAGCTTGCGGTTAGCGGGCAAAGAGACCCAGTACTTC
CDR3aa: CASSLRLAGKETQYF
j_gene: TRBJ2-5
d_gene: TRBD2
v_gene: TRBV7-7
abundance: .

CDR3nt: TGTGCCAGCAGAGGCTACGACAATCAGCCCCAGCATTTT
CDR3aa: CASRGYDNQPQHF
j_gene: TRBJ1-5
d_gene: .
v_gene: TRBV2
abundance: .

CDR3nt: TGTGCCAGCAGTCAAGGGACTAGCGGCTACAATGAGCAGTTCTTC
CDR3aa: CASSQGTSGYNEQFF
j_gene: TRBJ2-1
d_gene: TRBD2
v_gene: TRBV6-5
abundance: .

CDR3nt: TGTGCCAGCAGCGTATTGGGGAGGGGGACTAGCCCCCCCGGGGAGCTGTTTTTT
CDR3aa: CASSVLGRGTSPPGELFF
j_gene: TRBJ2-2
d_gene: TRBD2
v_gene: TRBV9
abundance: .

CDR3nt: TGTGCCAGCAGCCCGACAGGCATCAACCCCAATCAGCCCCAGCATTTT
CDR3aa: CASSPTGINPNQPQHF
j_gene: TRBJ1-5
d_gene: .
v_gene: TRBV7-8
abundance: .

CDR3nt: TGTGCCAGCTCACCACAACCTAACGGCTGGGATAATGAAAAACTGTTTTTT
CDR3aa: CASSPQPNGWDNEKLFF
j_gene: TRBJ1-4
d_gene: .
v_gene: TRBV18
abundance: .

CDR3nt: TGCGCCAGCAGCTCGCGACAGGGATTAACTAATGAAAAACTGTTTTTT
CDR3aa: CASSSRQGLTNEKLFF
j_gene: TRBJ1-4
d_gene: TRBD1
v_gene: TRBV4-1
abundance: .

CDR3nt: TGTGGGGGTCAGGGTCAAAATGAAAAACTGTTTTTT
CDR3aa: CGGQGQNEKLFF
j_gene: TRBJ1-4
d_gene: .
v_gene: TRBV2
abundance: .

CDR3nt: TGCAGCGGGAGTGGGGGGACAGATACGCAGTATTTT
CDR3aa: CSGSGGTDTQYF
j_gene: TRBJ2-3
d_gene: .
v_gene: TRBV29-1
abundance: .

CDR3nt: TGTGCCAGCTCACCACCAGGGGGCGAATCCTACGAGCAGTACTTC
CDR3aa: CASSPPGGESYEQYF
j_gene: TRBJ2-7
d_gene: TRBD1
v_gene: TRBV18
abundance: .

CDR3nt: TGTGCCAGCAGGCGCCAGGGACGGACTGTAGGCACAGATACGCAGTATTTT
CDR3aa: CASRRQGRTVGTDTQYF
j_gene: TRBJ2-3
d_gene: .
v_gene: TRBV2
abundance: .

CDR3nt: TGTGCCAGCAGTTTCGTAGGGGTTGCCACTGAAGCTTTCTTT
CDR3aa: CASSFVGVATEAFF
j_gene: TRBJ1-1
d_gene: .
v_gene: TRBV27
abundance: .

CDR3nt: TGCGCCAGCAGCTTGGTTGTCGACGACCAAAGCTACGAGCAGTACTTC
CDR3aa: CASSLVVDDQSYEQYF
j_gene: TRBJ2-7
d_gene: .
v_gene: TRBV5-1
abundance: .

CDR3nt: TGTGCCAGCAGCCCTGGGGCAGGGGCCTACGAGCAGTACTTC
CDR3aa: CASSPGAGAYEQYF
j_gene: TRBJ2-7
d_gene: .
v_gene: TRBV9
abundance: .

CDR3nt: TGCAGCGTTGTGCAGTACACAGATACGCAGTATTTT
CDR3aa: CSVVQYTDTQYF
j_gene: TRBJ2-3
d_gene: .
v_gene: TRBV29-1
abundance: .

CDR3nt: TGCAGTGGAGGGACCACAGATACGCAGTATTTT
CDR3aa: CSGGTTDTQYF
j_gene: TRBJ2-3
d_gene: .
v_gene: TRBV20-1
abundance: .

CDR3nt: TGTGCCAGCAGGTCGTCCGGGGACAATCAGCCCCAGCATTTT
CDR3aa: CASRSSGDNQPQHF
j_gene: TRBJ1-5
d_gene: .
v_gene: TRBV27
abundance: .

CDR3nt: TGTGCCAGCAGCCGGACGGAAAAACTGTTTTTT
CDR3aa: CASSRTEKLFF
j_gene: TRBJ1-4
d_gene: .
v_gene: TRBV7-9
abundance: .

CDR3nt: TGTGCCAGCAGTCCTCGGGTCTCGGCTCTTGAGCAGTACTTC
CDR3aa: CASSPRVSALEQYF
j_gene: TRBJ2-7
d_gene: .
v_gene: TRBV6-6
abundance: .

CDR3nt: TGCGCCAGCAGCCAAGATTGGGGCGCAACGGAGGGTACAGAGACCCAGTACTTC
CDR3aa: CASSQDWGATEGTETQYF
j_gene: TRBJ2-5
d_gene: .
v_gene: TRBV4-3
abundance: .

CDR3nt: TGTGCCAGCAGTCTCGTAGCGGGAGGATACTACGAGCAGTACTTC
CDR3aa: CASSLVAGGYYEQYF
j_gene: TRBJ2-7
d_gene: TRBD2
v_gene: TRBV27
abundance: .

CDR3nt: TGTGCCAGCAGAGACACCTTGAACACTGAAGCTTTCTTT
CDR3aa: CASRDTLNTEAFF
j_gene: TRBJ1-1
d_gene: .
v_gene: TRBV6-6
abundance: .

CDR3nt: TGTGCTAGTGGTTTAAGGGGCAGTACAGATACGCAGTATTTT
CDR3aa: CASGLRGSTDTQYF
j_gene: TRBJ2-3
d_gene: .
v_gene: TRBV12-5
abundance: .

CDR3nt: TGCGCCAGCAGCCAGGCCAGACAGGGAAATCAGCCCCAGCATTTT
CDR3aa: CASSQARQGNQPQHF
j_gene: TRBJ1-5
d_gene: TRBD1
v_gene: TRBV4-1
abundance: .

CDR3nt: TGTGCCAGCAGCTCCCTGACTGGGAGCTCCTACGAGCAGTACTTC
CDR3aa: CASSSLTGSSYEQYF
j_gene: TRBJ2-7
d_gene: .
v_gene: TRBV7-9
abundance: .

CDR3nt: TGTGCCAGCAGCTTAGACTCGGGGGGAGCTAACACTGAAGCTTTCTTT
CDR3aa: CASSLDSGGANTEAFF
j_gene: TRBJ1-1
d_gene: .
v_gene: TRBV7-9
abundance: .

CDR3nt: TGCGCCAGCAGCCACCCCTCTAGAGCAGGGGGTAACAATCAGCCCCAGCATTTT
CDR3aa: CASSHPSRAGGNNQPQHF
j_gene: TRBJ1-5
d_gene: TRBD1
v_gene: TRBV4-1
abundance: .

CDR3nt: TGTGCCAGTAGTATAGGGTTCAGTCACAAGGATGGCTACACCTTC
CDR3aa: CASSIGFSHKDGYTF
j_gene: TRBJ1-2
d_gene: .
v_gene: TRBV19
abundance: .

CDR3nt: TGTGCCACCAGCACCTCACCGGGACTAGCGGGGGTGGATGAGCAGTTCTTC
CDR3aa: CATSTSPGLAGVDEQFF
j_gene: TRBJ2-1
d_gene: TRBD2
v_gene: TRBV15
abundance: .

CDR3nt: TGCAGCGTTGAAGATCTTCATTCTGCGGGGAGCAGCTCCTACAATGAGCAGTTCTTC
CDR3aa: CSVEDLHSAGSSSYNEQFF
j_gene: TRBJ2-1
d_gene: .
v_gene: TRBV29-1
abundance: .

CDR3nt: TGTGCCAGCACCACGACAGGGGGAGACGAAAAACTGTTTTTT
CDR3aa: CASTTTGGDEKLFF
j_gene: TRBJ1-4
d_gene: TRBD1
v_gene: TRBV27
abundance: .

CDR3nt: TGTGCCAGCAGCTTAGATCTGTGGGGTGAGACCCAGTACTTC
CDR3aa: CASSLDLWGETQYF
j_gene: TRBJ2-5
d_gene: .
v_gene: TRBV11-2
abundance: .

CDR3nt: TGTGCCACCAGCAGAGATAGGGGGACTACCCTGGAGACCCAGTACTTC
CDR3aa: CATSRDRGTTLETQYF
j_gene: TRBJ2-5
d_gene: .
v_gene: TRBV15
abundance: .

CDR3nt: TGTGCCAGCAGCTTAGTGGGGGGACTAGTCCCCTACAATGAGCAGTTCTTC
CDR3aa: CASSLVGGLVPYNEQFF
j_gene: TRBJ2-1
d_gene: TRBD2
v_gene: TRBV7-9
abundance: .

CDR3nt: TGTGCCAGCAGTGAAACAGGGGCCTACAATGAGCAGTTCTTC
CDR3aa: CASSETGAYNEQFF
j_gene: TRBJ2-1
d_gene: TRBD1
v_gene: TRBV2
abundance: .

CDR3nt: TGTGCCAGCAGTTTGTCCCCAGGGAGGTCCTATAATTCACCCCTCCACTTT
CDR3aa: CASSLSPGRSYNSPLHF
j_gene: TRBJ1-6
d_gene: .
v_gene: TRBV27
abundance: .

CDR3nt: TGTGCCAGCAGCCGCCGGGACAGGTTTTATGAAAAACTGTTTTTT
CDR3aa: CASSRRDRFYEKLFF
j_gene: TRBJ1-4
d_gene: TRBD1
v_gene: TRBV13
abundance: .

CDR3nt: TGTGCCAGCAGCTTAGACCAAAATAAGTGGCCGGACTATGGCTACACCTTC
CDR3aa: CASSLDQNKWPDYGYTF
j_gene: TRBJ1-2
d_gene: .
v_gene: TRBV11-2
abundance: .

CDR3nt: TGTGCCAGCAGTGAGGGGGGGACAGGGCAGAACAATGAGCAGTTCTTC
CDR3aa: CASSEGGTGQNNEQFF
j_gene: TRBJ2-1
d_gene: TRBD1
v_gene: TRBV2
abundance: .

CDR3nt: TGTGCCAGCAGCTTGGGGGTACAGGCCACCGGGGAGCTGTTTTTT
CDR3aa: CASSLGVQATGELFF
j_gene: TRBJ2-2
d_gene: .
v_gene: TRBV5-6
abundance: .

CDR3nt: TGTGCCAGCAGCTCTGAACTCGGGGAGCTGTTTTTT
CDR3aa: CASSSELGELFF
j_gene: TRBJ2-2
d_gene: .
v_gene: TRBV13
abundance: .

CDR3nt: TGTGCCAGCAGCTTCACAGGGGGTACTGAAGCTTTCTTT
CDR3aa: CASSFTGGTEAFF
j_gene: TRBJ1-1
d_gene: TRBD1
v_gene: TRBV5-4
abundance: .

CDR3nt: TGCAGCGTTGAAGTACGGGCAGCCCCCGACTACGAGCAGTACTTC
CDR3aa: CSVEVRAAPDYEQYF
j_gene: TRBJ2-7
d_gene: .
v_gene: TRBV29-1
abundance: .

CDR3nt: TGTGCCAGCAGGACGACAGAAATGAACACTGAAGCTTTCTTT
CDR3aa: CASRTTEMNTEAFF
j_gene: TRBJ1-1
d_gene: .
v_gene: TRBV7-2
abundance: .

CDR3nt: TGTGCCAGCACCCCGACAGCGCCGCCTCAAGAGACCCAGTACTTC
CDR3aa: CASTPTAPPQETQYF
j_gene: TRBJ2-5
d_gene: .
v_gene: TRBV11-2
abundance: .

CDR3nt: TGTGCCAGCAGCCTACGGTTAGCGGGGATTTACAATGAGCAGTTCTTC
CDR3aa: CASSLRLAGIYNEQFF
j_gene: TRBJ2-1
d_gene: TRBD2
v_gene: TRBV5-6
abundance: .

CDR3nt: TGCGCCAGCAGCTTGGACCCGGGACAGGTCTCCTACGAGCAGTACTTC
CDR3aa: CASSLDPGQVSYEQYF
j_gene: TRBJ2-7
d_gene: TRBD1
v_gene: TRBV5-1
abundance: .

CDR3nt: TGTGCCAGCAGCTCCCGGGGACAGGGTTTTGAAAAACTGTTTTTT
CDR3aa: CASSSRGQGFEKLFF
j_gene: TRBJ1-4
d_gene: TRBD1
v_gene: TRBV14
abundance: .

CDR3nt: TGTGCCAGCACTATGACAGGGGTTGGAAACACCATATATTTT
CDR3aa: CASTMTGVGNTIYF
j_gene: TRBJ1-3
d_gene: TRBD1
v_gene: TRBV6-6
abundance: .

CDR3nt: TGTGCCAGCAGTGAAGGGTTAGCGGGGGGCGGGTACGAGCAGTACTTC
CDR3aa: CASSEGLAGGGYEQYF
j_gene: TRBJ2-7
d_gene: TRBD2
v_gene: TRBV6-1
abundance: .

CDR3nt: TGTGCCAGTTCATCCGGGACAGGGGGCTTCTCCTACGAGCAGTACTTC
CDR3aa: CASSSGTGGFSYEQYF
j_gene: TRBJ2-7
d_gene: TRBD1
v_gene: TRBV5-5
abundance: .